This T cell receptor (beta chain) was sequenced in a study of blood T cell repertoires in COVID-19. Study overall: Samples of COVID-19 (acute and convalescent) were obtained from the United States, Italy and Spain.

The method was immunoSEQ multiplex PCR; TCRdb's version includes in-frame clones alone and lacks a portion of them. The sample has under 55,000 clones; about nine tenths are singletons. The sequenced material came from peripheral blood. This receptor was taken from a human donor in a cohort sampled during active COVID-19.

In DNA, the CDR3 is TGTGCCAGCAGCGTAGATATAGGTCTAGCGGGCAATGAGCAGTTCTTC. Amino acids: CASSVDIGLAGNEQFF. The V and J genes are TRBV9 and TRBJ2-1; 8 bases line up with TRBD2. Germline CDR1 SGDLS, CDR2 YYNGEE. The length of the CDR3 is 16 residues. Trimming cost V 0 bases and J 6 bases; bases outside gene matches: 8.